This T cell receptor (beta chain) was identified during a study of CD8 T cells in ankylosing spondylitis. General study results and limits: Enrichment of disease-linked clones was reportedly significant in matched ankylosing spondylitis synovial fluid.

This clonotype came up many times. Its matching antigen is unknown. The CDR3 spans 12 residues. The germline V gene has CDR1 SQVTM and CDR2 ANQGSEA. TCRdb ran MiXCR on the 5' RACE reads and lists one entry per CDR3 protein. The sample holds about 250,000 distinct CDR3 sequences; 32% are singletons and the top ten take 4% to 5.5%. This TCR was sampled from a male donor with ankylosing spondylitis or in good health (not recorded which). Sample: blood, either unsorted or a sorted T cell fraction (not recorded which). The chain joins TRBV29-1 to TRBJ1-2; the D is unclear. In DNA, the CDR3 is TGCAGAGGTGACTCCTACGGTGGTGGCTACACCTTC. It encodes CRGDSYGGGYTF. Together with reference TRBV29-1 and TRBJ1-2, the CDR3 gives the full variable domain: SAVISQKPSRDICQRGTSLTIQCQVDSQVTMMFWYRQQPGQSLTLIATANQGSEATYESGFVIDKFPISRPNLTFSTLTVSNMSPEDSSIYLCRGDSYGGGYTFGSGTRLTVV.